This T cell receptor beta chain stems from a study of PD-1 blockade in classical Hodgkin lymphoma. Study at large: With a 2-week interval, patients received intravenous nivolumab at 3 mg/kg.

Each of the patients experienced relapse following autologous stem cell transplantation, and their brentuximab vedotin exposure differed. A word on this clone: At the DNA level, this CDR3 is encoded by other sequences in the same sample as well.

Data came from immunoSEQ multiplex PCR; TCRdb stores just in-frame clones and leaves some out. The table records about 40,000 clones, about 77% of them present only once. This CDR3 has 14 residues. CDR1 is LGHNA and CDR2 is YSLEER in the germline V gene. V lost 4 bases to trimming and J lost 1 base; unmatched junction nucleotides: 2. The clonotype was recovered from a human donor with classical Hodgkin lymphoma. The sequencing here drew on peripheral blood mononuclear cells (PBMCs), taken at baseline. J is TRBJ2-7 and V is TRBV4-3; 9 nucleotides agree with TRBD1. DNA for the CDR3: TGCGCCAGCAGCCCCGGGACAGGGTCCTACGAGCAGTACTTC. Translation: CASSPGTGSYEQYF.